Sequencing of this TCR beta chain was carried out in a study of shared clonotypes between healthy human individuals. The study's findings and limits: Across subsets, estimated richness was generally greater for naive than for memory populations.

In replicate PCRs of sorted subsets, 150 to 200 ng DNA, about 30,000 T cell genomes, was used. Sequenced by immunoSEQ multiplex PCR; TCRdb stores in-frame clones only, minus some. The sample has about 1.1 million clones, 70% to 80% seen once. CDR1 is SGHTA, CDR2 FQGNSA, per germline. This CDR3 contains 16 residues. V lost 1 base, J lost 7 bases, and 16 bases lay in between. As for this clone: Its specificity is unknown.

All donors were healthy HIV-negative adults lacking recent acute infections or vaccinations. The V and J genes are TRBV7-2 and TRBJ2-2, with D tentatively TRBD1 (6 bases). This receptor was taken from a man aged 18-30 years in good health. Some clones in this sample may be carry-over from other donors' samples. Sequencing was done on a sample of memory CD4+ T cells from PBMCs. Subset specified: CD45RA-negative fraction. The CDR3 sequence: CASSLVPGKGGGELFF. As DNA, the CDR3 is TGTGCCAGCAGCTTAGTTCCCGGGAAAGGGGGCGGGGAGCTGTTTTTT.